The T cell receptor beta chain described here comes from a study of early T cells in non-severe SARS-CoV-2 infection. CDR1 and CDR2 (germline): MDHEN, SYDVKM. This CDR3 has 14 residues. V lost 3 bases and J 4 bases, leaving 10 bases between the germline ends. This clonotype has at least ten counts. Its matching antigen is unknown. General study points: VDJdb-based matching was biased toward anti-spike CD8 responses and missed private and CD4 specificities.

TCRdb processed the 5' RACE reads anew with MiXCR; each CDR3 protein has one entry. Of 40,000 to 55,000 distinct CDR3 sequences listed, around 10% were seen once; the top ten hold roughly 8.3%. This chain joins TRBV28 and TRBJ2-1; tentatively, D is TRBD2 (7 bases). The receptor's source is an adult who was a healthcare worker with PCR-confirmed SARS-CoV-2 infection or an uninfected control (not recorded which). The specimen sequenced was whole blood. For the CDR3, the DNA is TGTGCCAGCAGTTTCAGCGGGACATACAATGAGCAGTTCTTC. It translates to CASSFSGTYNEQFF.